This T cell receptor beta chain was found in a study of T-cell reconstitution after alpha-beta-depleted transplantation in children. The TCRbeta library was prepared with unique molecular identifiers. From the PCR reads, TCRdb called clonotypes with MiXCR, one entry per CDR3 protein. The repertoire holds approximately 980,000 distinct CDR3 sequences, with 25% to 30% as singletons. In this sample, this clonotype turned up a few times. Its specificity is unknown. Per germline, CDR1 SQVTM and CDR2 ANQGSEA. The ends lost 5 bases at V and 6 bases at J; junction bases unmatched: 7. This CDR3 is built from 12 residues. Overall study results and limits: T-cell numbers and diversity one year post-transplant derived largely from freshly generated T cells. Surviving recipient cells, namely T cells and thymic progenitors, were the source of high day-60 TCRbeta diversity in some patients.

This receptor was obtained from a boy in the first two years of life who had a stem cell transplant for SCID, so the T cells may come from the graft donor. The chain carries TRBV29-1 and TRBJ2-7; TRBD1 matches 7 bases. The input for sequencing was PBMCs, mostly from graft donor cells, taken 360 days after TCRalphabeta/CD19-depleted stem cell transplant. The CDR3 coding sequence is TGCAGCGTTAGACAGGGATCCGGCGAGCAGTACTTC. It translates to CSVRQGSGEQYF.